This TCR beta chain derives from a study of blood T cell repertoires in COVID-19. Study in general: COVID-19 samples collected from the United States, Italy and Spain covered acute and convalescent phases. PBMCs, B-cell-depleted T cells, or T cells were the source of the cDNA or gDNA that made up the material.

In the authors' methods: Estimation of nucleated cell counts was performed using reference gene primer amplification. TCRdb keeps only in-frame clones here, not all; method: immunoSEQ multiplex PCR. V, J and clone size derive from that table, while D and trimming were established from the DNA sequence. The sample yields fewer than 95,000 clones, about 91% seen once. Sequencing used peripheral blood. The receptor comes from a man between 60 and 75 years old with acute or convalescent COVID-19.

This chain's CDR3 is CASSLERGGNTIYF. DNA of the CDR3: TGTGCCAGTAGTCTCGAGCGAGGAGGAAACACCATATATTTT. The chain is built from TRBV19 and TRBJ1-3; the D is unclear. Trimming shortened V by 5 bases and J by 4 bases, and 12 bases separated the two germline ends. The CDR3 has 14 amino acids. Germline loops: CDR1 LNHDA, CDR2 SQIVND (reference sequence).